These 16 T cell receptor beta chains were all obtained from the same sample, sequenced in a study of blood T cell repertoires in COVID-19 (dated by TCRdb to 2018 to 2020). Libraries were made using the immunoSEQ multiplex PCR assay. TCRdb mirrors the immuneACCESS table, restricted to in-frame sequences. Some clones are absent from its copies; in checked studies, under half trace to an unresolved V gene, and the reason for the others is unknown. The sample table records 45,000 to 65,000 clones; about four fifths of these occur just once. Of the sample, approximately 24% falls within the top ten clones. The sequenced sample consisted of peripheral blood. The receptors were gathered from a human donor in a cohort sampled during active COVID-19.

The gene calls are TRBV19 and TRBJ1-4; TRBD1 matches 9 bases. V gave up 8 bases and J gave up 7 bases; unmatched junction bases: 8. The CDR3 runs to 14 residues. Germline loops: CDR1 LNHDA, CDR2 SQIVND (reference sequence). This chain's CDR3 is CASGSRDRAEKLFF. DNA of the CDR3: TGTGCCAGTGGGAGCCGGGACAGGGCTGAAAAACTGTTTTTT.

This clone was picked up one time. This chain joins TRBV19 and TRBJ2-5, with D possibly being TRBD1 (6 bases). The CDR3 has 13 amino acids. Between the trimmed V and J ends, which lost 5 bases and 5 bases, there was a span of 12 bases. CDR1 and CDR2 from the germline V gene are LNHDA and SQIVND (reference sequence). CDR3 DNA: TGTGCCAGTAGTGGGACACGGCAGGAGACCCAGTACTTC. Amino acids: CASSGTRQETQYF.

The chain carries TRBV2 and TRBJ1-2; D perhaps matches TRBD1 (5 bases). There are 14 residues in the CDR3. Germline V gene lookup returns CDR1 SNHLY and CDR2 FYNNEI. Trimming pared 2 bases from V and 1 base from J, leaving 8 bases between. The CDR3 loop is CASSETGHNYGYTF. For the CDR3, the DNA is TGTGCCAGCAGTGAAACAGGCCATAACTATGGCTACACCTTC.

The chain uses TRBV2 and TRBJ1-5, with TRBD1 matching 7 bases. Germline V gene data show CDR1 as SNHLY and CDR2 as FYNNEI. CDR3 length: 12 residues. Trimming cost V 8 bases and J 4 bases; bases outside gene matches: 2. The CDR3 reads CASGQVNQPQHF. In DNA, the CDR3 is TGTGCCAGCGGACAGGTAAATCAGCCCCAGCATTTT.

This clone was found many times. The rearrangement uses TRBV11-2 and TRBJ2-1, with 12 bases fitting TRBD2. The CDR3 covers 17 residues. Trimming removed 5 bases from V and 6 bases from J; junction bases left unmatched: 11. Germline V gives CDR1 SGHAT, CDR2 FQNNGV. CDR3 sequence: CASSRGASGLAGNEQFF. The CDR3 DNA sequence: TGTGCCAGCAGCCGTGGTGCCTCGGGACTAGCGGGCAATGAGCAGTTCTTC.

This chain uses TRBV5-1 with TRBJ1-1, with D possibly TRBD1 on 6 matching bases. The CDR3 is made up of 14 amino acids. Per the germline V gene, CDR1 is SGHRS and CDR2 is YFSETQ. V lost 2 bases, J lost 3 bases, and 11 bases lay in between. CDR3 protein: CASSLTGRDTEAFF. The CDR3 DNA sequence: TGCGCCAGCAGCTTAACAGGGAGGGACACTGAAGCTTTCTTT.

V and J are TRBV28 and TRBJ1-1; TRBD1 matches 8 bases. The CDR3 contains 14 residues. Germline-derived CDR1 and CDR2 are MDHEN and SYDVKM. The J segment lost 7 bases and the V segment lost 5 bases, leaving 9 bases of the junction unmatched. The CDR3 DNA reads TGTGCCAGCAGTCCGGACAGGGTCTCGGATGAAGCTTTCTTT. It yields the protein CASSPDRVSDEAFF.

This clone was detected only once. The DNA of the CDR3 is TGCGCCAGCAGTGAGAGGGGGGGGGAGCAGTTCTTC. Translation: CASSERGGEQFF. J is TRBJ2-1 and V is TRBV10-2, with D possibly being TRBD2 (7 bases). This CDR3 is built from 12 residues. Germline V CDR1 and CDR2: WSHSY, SAAADI. The germline V and J ends were trimmed by 2 bases and 10 bases, with 9 bases remaining between them.

The rearrangement links TRBV18 to TRBJ1-1, with TRBD1 matching over 11 bases. CDR3 length: 14 amino acids. The germline V gene encodes CDR1 KGHSH and CDR2 LQKENI. J gave up 3 bases and V 4 bases, and 1 base lay outside the gene matches. The CDR3 sequence is CASSRDRGDTEAFF. In DNA, the CDR3 is TGTGCCAGCTCACGGGACAGGGGGGACACTGAAGCTTTCTTT.

V gene TRBV29-1 combines with J gene TRBJ2-1; TRBD1 aligns across 9 bases. Trimming removed 6 bases from V and 5 bases from J; junction bases left unmatched: 2. There are 12 residues in the CDR3. Germline values: CDR1 SQVTM, CDR2 ANQGSEA. The CDR3 is CSVQGANNEQFF. The CDR3 DNA reads as TGCAGCGTACAGGGGGCTAACAATGAGCAGTTCTTC.

The rearrangement links TRBV5-1 to TRBJ1-2; maybe TRBD1 (5 bases). Germline V lookup: CDR1 SGHRS, CDR2 YFSETQ. The CDR3 runs 14 residues. V was pared by 3 bases and J by 3 bases, with 12 bases between. CDR3 loop: CASSSGFGDYGYTF. The CDR3, as DNA: TGCGCCAGCAGCTCAGGGTTTGGAGACTATGGCTACACCTTC.

CDR3 amino acids: CASSYVGGQFHEQYF. The CDR3, as DNA: TGTGCCAGCAGTTACGTAGGGGGACAATTTCACGAGCAGTACTTC. The V gene is TRBV6-2 or TRBV6-3, the J gene TRBJ2-7; maybe TRBD1 (6 bases). Deletions cut 2 bases from V and 5 bases from J, with 16 bases between. Germline lookup yields CDR1 MNHEY and CDR2 SVGEGT. This CDR3 spans 15 amino acids.

This chain connects TRBV18 to TRBJ1-5; TRBD1 matches 7 bases. The CDR3 has 13 residues. The germline CDR1 and CDR2 sequences are KGHSH and LQKENI. The trim removed 3 bases at V and 4 bases at J, leaving 0 bases unmatched. In nucleotides, the CDR3 is TGTGCCAGCTCACCGGGACAGAATCAGCCCCAGCATTTT. Its translation: CASSPGQNQPQHF.

The chain couples TRBV2 to TRBJ2-7; possibly TRBD1 for D (5 bases). The CDR3 extends over 14 amino acids. V was shortened by 8 bases and J by 5 bases, with 19 bases between the two germline ends. CDR1 and CDR2 (germline): SNHLY, FYNNEI. The CDR3 is CASSPEAGPNEQYF. The CDR3 DNA reads TGTGCCAGCTCCCCTGAAGCAGGGCCGAACGAGCAGTACTTC.

The chain is built from TRBV20-1 and TRBJ2-1; 10 nucleotides align to TRBD2. Germline V lookup: CDR1 DFQATT, CDR2 SNEGSKA (reference sequence). Trimming removed 3 bases from V and 6 bases from J; junction bases left unmatched: 8. The CDR3 totals 15 residues. CDR3 in DNA: TGCAGTGCTAGTACAGTCCAGCGGGAGGGCAATGAGCAGTTCTTC. Protein: CSASTVQREGNEQFF.

This clone was picked up a small number of times. J is TRBJ1-4 and V is TRBV27; 8 nucleotides agree with TRBD1. Losses at the gene ends were 5 bases for V and 2 bases for J; bases not matched to a gene: 10. Germline V lookup: CDR1 MNHEY, CDR2 SMNVEV (reference sequence). The CDR3 consists of 17 residues. CDR3 nucleotides: TGTGCCAGCAGTCCGATCGACAGGGGATCGACTAATGAAAAACTGTTTTTT. Translation gives CASSPIDRGSTNEKLFF.